Listed below are T cell receptor beta chains from one sample, sequenced in a study of response to subunit inactivated influenza vaccine. TCRdb called the RT-PCR reads again in MiXCR, with one record for every CDR3 protein. The profile shows 500,000 to 750,000 distinct CDR3 sequences, about 14% of them singletons. The sequences come from PBMCs from blood, collected roughly 12 days after vaccination. These receptors all stem from a man aged 45-60 years who received an inactivated influenza vaccine. Both conserved end residues are part of each CDR3. A D gene is named only where the DNA matches it firmly. Rows give clone size only sometimes, using once, few, many, or a class for an expanded clone.

>TRBD2|TRBV20-1|TRBJ2-3|15|.
CSASPLAGGTDTQYF
TGCAGTGCTAGCCCACTAGCGGGGGGGACAGATACGCAGTATTTT
>.|TRBV2|TRBJ2-1|10|few
CASSVYEQFF
TGTGCCAGCAGTGTATATGAGCAGTTCTTC
>TRBD2|TRBV5-1|TRBJ2-3|16|few
CASSLSVAGVSGTQYF
TGCGCCAGCAGCTTGTCGGTAGCGGGAGTTTCCGGAACGCAGTATTTT
>TRBD1|TRBV24-1|TRBJ2-1|15|.
CATSDGTGGWDEQFF
TGTGCCACCAGTGATGGGACAGGGGGATGGGATGAGCAGTTCTTC
>TRBD1|TRBV7-9|TRBJ2-1|13|.
CASSPRTGPEQFF
TGTGCCAGCAGCCCAAGGACAGGGCCAGAGCAGTTCTTC
>TRBD1|TRBV6-2/TRBV6-3|TRBJ2-3|14|.
CASSRDRLTDTQYF
TGTGCCAGCAGCCGGGACAGGCTCACAGATACGCAGTATTTT
>TRBD1|TRBV28|TRBJ1-1|13|.
CATDRARNTEAFF
TGTGCCACCGACAGGGCCCGGAACACTGAAGCTTTCTTT
>TRBD2|TRBV7-6|TRBJ2-7|16|.
CASSLMAGGRFDEQYF
TGTGCCAGCAGCTTAATGGCGGGAGGGCGTTTTGACGAGCAGTACTTC
>TRBD1|TRBV18|TRBJ2-2|17|few
CASSPPMGQGPAGELFF
TGTGCCAGCTCACCACCGATGGGACAGGGCCCCGCCGGGGAGCTGTTTTTT
>TRBD1|TRBV28|TRBJ2-1|15|.
CASSSPGQGYSEQFF
TGTGCCAGCAGTTCTCCGGGACAGGGGTATAGTGAGCAGTTCTTC
>.|TRBV7-2|TRBJ1-3|15|.
CASSLGATSGSTIYF
TGTGCCAGCAGCTTAGGTGCCACCTCTGGAAGCACCATATATTTT
>.|TRBV7-7|TRBJ2-5|14|few
CASSLDGRGETQYF
TGCGCCAGCAGCTTGGACGGCCGTGGGGAGACCCAGTACTTC
>TRBD1|TRBV10-3|TRBJ1-6|14|many
CATKRTGNNSPLHF
TGTGCCACAAAGAGGACAGGGAATAATTCACCCCTCCACTTT
>.|TRBV7-2|TRBJ1-5|15|.
CASSLGAGGTQPQHF
TGTGCCAGCAGCTTAGGGGCGGGGGGCACTCAGCCCCAGCATTTT
>.|TRBV3-1|TRBJ2-2|15|many
CASSQGQLNTGELFF
TGTGCCAGCAGCCAAGGACAGCTGAACACCGGGGAGCTGTTTTTT
>.|TRBV20-1|TRBJ1-1|15|few
CSARDLAVWGPEAFF
TGCAGTGCTAGAGATCTGGCGGTCTGGGGACCTGAAGCTTTCTTT
>.|TRBV11-2|TRBJ2-1|13|.
CASSLEGIGEQFF
TGTGCCAGCAGCTTAGAGGGCATCGGTGAGCAGTTCTTC
>TRBD2|TRBV5-1|TRBJ2-1|16|.
CASSLGDSGGYNEQFF
TGCGCCAGCAGCTTGGGAGATAGCGGGGGGTACAATGAGCAGTTCTTC
>.|TRBV11-2|TRBJ2-1|12|many
CASSPQYSEQFF
TGTGCCAGCAGCCCACAGTACAGTGAGCAGTTCTTC
>.|TRBV11-2|TRBJ2-7|14|few
CASSLEAGWDEQYF
TGTGCCAGCAGCTTAGAGGCAGGGTGGGACGAGCAGTACTTC
>.|TRBV20-1|TRBJ2-2|13|.
CSARVGNSGELFF
TGCAGTGCTAGAGTGGGAAATTCCGGGGAGCTGTTTTTT
>.|TRBV6-6|TRBJ2-5|11|few
CASVAGETQYF
TGTGCCAGCGTAGCCGGGGAGACCCAGTACTTC
>.|TRBV23-1|TRBJ1-5|15|few
CASKPWGSCNQPQHF
TGCGCCAGCAAACCATGGGGTAGTTGCAATCAGCCCCAGCATTTT
>.|TRBV28|TRBJ2-4|13|few
CASNPTGKNIQYF
TGTGCCAGCAATCCTACAGGCAAAAACATTCAGTACTTC
>TRBD2|TRBV12-3/TRBV12-4|TRBJ2-2|15|few
CASRSGTSRSGELFF
TGTGCCAGCAGATCGGGGACTAGTCGTTCCGGGGAGCTGTTTTTT
>TRBD1|TRBV30|TRBJ1-5|13|.
CAWSYRGHQPQHF
TGTGCCTGGAGTTACAGGGGGCATCAGCCCCAGCATTTT
>.|TRBV6-5|TRBJ1-6|16|.
CASSFSRQGHNSPLHF
TGTGCCAGCAGTTTCTCCCGCCAGGGCCATAATTCACCCCTCCACTTT
>.|TRBV20-1|TRBJ2-7|14|few
CSARGDAERGEQYF
TGCAGTGCTAGAGGGGACGCGGAAAGGGGCGAGCAGTACTTC
>.|TRBV7-9|TRBJ2-4|17|few
CASSFGAGRLAKNIQYF
TGTGCCAGCAGCTTTGGGGCGGGGCGGCTAGCCAAAAACATTCAGTACTTC
>TRBD1|TRBV7-2|TRBJ2-5|16|few
CASSLATGQGWETQYF
TGTGCCAGCAGCTTAGCGACGGGACAGGGGTGGGAGACCCAGTACTTC
>TRBD2|TRBV11-2|TRBJ2-7|18|few
CASSLGLAGGHASYEQYF
TGTGCCAGCAGCTTGGGACTAGCGGGGGGCCACGCCTCCTACGAGCAGTACTTC
>.|TRBV6-2/TRBV6-3|TRBJ2-4|14|few
CASTETQGRHIQYF
TGTGCCAGCACCGAAACACAGGGACGGCACATTCAGTACTTC
>.|TRBV6-5|TRBJ1-5|14|few
CASSYSRSNQPQHF
TGTGCCAGCAGTTACTCTAGGAGCAATCAGCCCCAGCATTTT
>TRBD1|TRBV2|TRBJ2-7|14|few
CASRDQGVRYEQYF
TGTGCCAGCAGGGACCAGGGGGTACGCTACGAGCAGTACTTC
>TRBD2|TRBV5-1|TRBJ2-7|14|few
CASSFGGRFDEQYF
TGCGCCAGCAGCTTCGGCGGGAGGTTCGACGAGCAGTACTTC
>TRBD2|TRBV9|TRBJ2-3|16|few
CASSVGGGRTSDTQYF
TGTGCCAGCAGCGTAGGCGGCGGGAGGACCTCGGATACGCAGTATTTT
>.|TRBV15|TRBJ2-1|15|few
CATSRGGASYNEQFF
TGTGCCACCAGCAGAGGCGGGGCTTCCTACAATGAGCAGTTCTTC
>TRBD1|TRBV6-1|TRBJ2-1|17|.
CASSEYGAAGGYNEQFF
TGTGCCAGCAGTGAATACGGCGCGGCAGGGGGCTACAATGAGCAGTTCTTC
>TRBD2|TRBV29-1|TRBJ2-1|15|few
CSVASSGGRYNEQFF
TGCAGCGTAGCTTCTAGCGGGGGGCGCTACAATGAGCAGTTCTTC
>TRBD1|TRBV7-2|TRBJ2-7|17|few
CASSLAWDRKASYEQYF
TGTGCCAGCAGCTTAGCTTGGGACAGAAAGGCCTCCTACGAGCAGTACTTC
>.|TRBV12-3/TRBV12-4|TRBJ1-3|12|few
CASTMGRYTIYF
TGTGCCAGCACCATGGGGCGGTACACCATATATTTT
>.|TRBV30|TRBJ2-3|12|.
CAWSVLADTQYF
TGTGCCTGGAGTGTACTTGCAGATACGCAGTATTTT